The 32 T cell receptor beta chains given below trace back to one sample, sequenced in a study of shared clonotypes between healthy human individuals. Generated by immunoSEQ multiplex PCR, the TCRdb table keeps only in-frame clones and is missing some. Of approximately 1,000,000 clones listed, around 77% were seen once; the top ten hold about 0.89%. Sequenced input: memory CD4+ T cells from PBMCs. As to subset: CD45RA-negative fraction. The receptor source for this set is a man younger than 30 in good health. Some clones in this sample may be carry-over from other donors' samples.

The chain is built from TRBV29-1 and TRBJ1-1; no clear D gene. V lost 2 bases and J 0 bases, leaving 7 bases between the germline ends. In germline, CDR1 is SQVTM, CDR2 ANQGSEA. There are 13 residues in the CDR3. CDR3 amino acids: CSVERRMNTEAFF. CDR3 in DNA: TGCAGCGTTGAACGACGGATGAACACTGAAGCTTTCTTT.

This chain links TRBV29-1 with TRBJ2-1; D gene uncertain. The CDR3 contains 11 residues. From germline, CDR1 is SQVTM and CDR2 ANQGSEA. V was trimmed by 6 bases and J by 6 bases, leaving 9 bases between them. The CDR3 DNA sequence: TGCAGCGTCCAGGTGTTCAATGAGCAGTTCTTC. Its protein product is CSVQVFNEQFF.

This chain joins TRBV18 and TRBJ2-7; no reliable D call. Germline values: CDR1 KGHSH, CDR2 LQKENI. V dropped 4 bases and J dropped 0 bases, with 7 bases sitting between them. The CDR3 sequence is 13 residues long. The CDR3 sequence: CASSLQISYEQYF. CDR3 coding DNA: TGTGCCAGCTCACTACAAATCTCCTACGAGCAGTACTTC.

This clone was counted between two and nine times. One end of the junction fails to match germline, which may point to a read error. This chain connects TRBV6-1 to TRBJ2-2, with 9 bases fitting TRBD1. Germline V gene lookup returns CDR1 MNHNS and CDR2 SASEGT. The CDR3 is 16 residues long. CDR3 sequence (DNA): TGTGCTAGCAGTGAACCTCTTGGACAGGGGTTCGGGGAGCTGTTTTTT. Amino acid sequence: CASSEPLGQGFGELFF.

The chain has TRBV5-1 and TRBJ2-1; 15 bases match TRBD2. This CDR3 region has 20 residues. Germline V gene sequence: CDR1 SGHRS, CDR2 YFSETQ. Trimming took 4 bases from V and 0 from J; bases not matched to a gene: 11. The CDR3 protein is CASSARTSGRDKSSYNEQFF. DNA for the CDR3: TGCGCCAGCAGCGCGCGGACTAGCGGGAGGGATAAGAGCTCCTACAATGAGCAGTTCTTC.

The V and J genes are TRBV25-1 and TRBJ2-1; 8 bases line up with TRBD1. CDR3 length: 17 amino acids. From germline, CDR1 is MGHDK and CDR2 SYGVNS. V lost 3 bases and J lost 0; bases outside the gene matches: 7. CDR3 loop: CASSEAGTGYSYNEQFF. CDR3 in DNA: TGTGCCAGCAGTGAGGCTGGGACAGGCTACTCCTACAATGAGCAGTTCTTC.

In its sample, this clone was seen a few times. This chain joins TRBV11-3 and TRBJ2-2; the match to TRBD1 covers 9 bases. The CDR3 contains 16 residues. Germline V gives CDR1 SGHNT, CDR2 YENEEA. J was trimmed by 1 base and V by 1 base; bases with no gene match: 1. The CDR3 protein is CASSLGGQGNTGELFF. As DNA, the CDR3 is TGTGCCAGCAGCTTAGGGGGACAGGGGAACACCGGGGAGCTGTTTTTT.

The chain uses TRBV5-4 and TRBJ2-7; D remains unclear. CDR1 is SGHNT and CDR2 is YYREEE in the germline V gene (reference sequence). V lost 3 bases to trimming and J lost 3 bases, with 13 bases between them. The CDR3 spans 14 residues. CDR3 nucleotides: TGTGCCAGCAGCTACCCCGGTCGGAGCTACGAGCAGTACTTC. Residues: CASSYPGRSYEQYF. The full variable domain, with the rest looked up from reference TRBV5-4 and TRBJ2-7, is ETGVTQSPTHLIKTRGQQVTLRCSSQSGHNTVSWYQQALGQGPQFIFQYYREEENGRGNFPPRFSGLQFPNYSSELNVNALELDDSALYLCASSYPGRSYEQYFGPGTRLTVT.

This clone has at least ten counts. Other nucleotide sequences in the sample specify the same CDR3. The chain is built from TRBV2 and TRBJ1-3, with a possible D match to TRBD1 (6 bases). V was clipped by 6 bases and J by 4 bases, with 7 bases between them. The CDR3 is 12 residues long. The V gene's germline CDR1 is SNHLY and CDR2 FYNNEI. DNA of the CDR3: TGTGCCAGCAGCGACAGGGGAAACACCATATATTTT. This gives the protein CASSDRGNTIYF.

This clone occurred many times. V usage is TRBV7-3 and J usage is TRBJ2-1; D perhaps matches TRBD2 (5 bases). The V end lost 5 bases, the J end lost 9 bases, and 11 bases lay between the germline ends. Germline CDR1 SGHTA, CDR2 FQGTGA. CDR3 length: 12 amino acids. The CDR3: CASSRGRGEQFF. DNA for the CDR3: TGTGCCAGCAGCAGAGGGAGAGGTGAGCAGTTCTTC.

The DNA for the CDR3 is TGTGCCAGCAGTGAATCCGGGACTCCATACTTC. Translation gives CASSESGTPYF. The chain joins TRBV2 to TRBJ2-5; perhaps TRBD2 as D (6 bases). The germline gives CDR1 SNHLY, CDR2 FYNNEI. The CDR3 totals 11 residues. Trimming pared 2 bases from V and 14 bases from J, leaving 12 bases between.

This clone has just a few counts. Written as DNA, the CDR3 is TGTGCCAGCAGCGTAGTGGGGGATTCCCAGACCCAGTACTTC. Its protein is CASSVVGDSQTQYF. The V and J genes are TRBV9 and TRBJ2-5; D tentatively reads TRBD1 or TRBD2 (5 bases each). With 0 bases removed from V and 6 bases from J, the gap between germline ends came to 12 bases. Germline assignment: CDR1 SGDLS and CDR2 YYNGEE. The CDR3 sequence is 14 residues long. The entire variable domain, with the rest obtained from reference TRBV9 and TRBJ2-5, is as follows: DSGVTQTPKHLITATGQRVTLRCSPRSGDLSVYWYQQSLDQGLQFLIQYYNGEERAKGNILERFSAQQFPDLHSELNLSSLELGDSALYFCASSVVGDSQTQYFGPGTRLLVL.

This chain joins TRBV9 and TRBJ2-5; the D gene is possibly TRBD1 (6 bases). This CDR3 is 16 amino acids long. Germline values: CDR1 SGDLS, CDR2 YYNGEE. Trimming took 5 bases from V and 2 from J, leaving 19 bases between them. The CDR3 reads CASSVRGRPSQETQYF. CDR3 bases: TGTGCCAGCAGTGTCAGGGGACGACCATCTCAAGAGACCCAGTACTTC.

V is TRBV28 and J is TRBJ1-5; possible D gene TRBD1, 6 bases. The V gene's germline CDR1 is MDHEN and CDR2 SYDVKM. V was shortened by 6 bases and J by 0 bases, with 15 bases between the two germline ends. The CDR3 runs to 16 residues. CDR3 DNA: TGTGCCAGCAGGCCTACAGGGCTCTATAGCAATCAGCCCCAGCATTTT. This gives the protein CASRPTGLYSNQPQHF.

The chain couples TRBV2 to TRBJ1-5; 7 positions agree with TRBD1. Germline assignment: CDR1 SNHLY and CDR2 FYNNEI. There are 13 residues in the CDR3. Trimming removed 8 bases from V and 4 bases from J; junction bases left unmatched: 5. The CDR3 here is CASDREANQPQHF. The CDR3 DNA is TGTGCCAGCGACAGGGAGGCTAATCAGCCCCAGCATTTT. Full variable domain (rest looked up from reference TRBV2 and TRBJ1-5): EPEVTQTPSHQVTQMGQEVILRCVPISNHLYFYWYRQILGQKVEFLVSFYNNEISEKSEIFDDQFSVERPDGSNFTLKIRSTKLEDSAMYFCASDREANQPQHFGDGTRLSIL.

The J gene is TRBJ2-2, the V gene TRBV5-1; TRBD2 might be the D (6 bases). The V and J ends lost 4 bases and 0 bases respectively, with 10 bases between them. The CDR3 has 15 residues. CDR1 is SGHRS, CDR2 YFSETQ, per germline. CDR3 sequence reads: CASSPGVTNTGELFF. The CDR3 bases are TGCGCCAGCAGCCCGGGGGTTACGAACACCGGGGAGCTGTTTTTT.

As DNA, the CDR3 is TGTGCCAGTAGTATCGGCCCCTTCAGCGAGACCCAGTACTTC. Its protein product is CASSIGPFSETQYF. The chain has TRBV19 and TRBJ2-5; unclear D gene. Deletions cut 3 bases from V and 5 bases from J, with 13 bases between. Germline values: CDR1 LNHDA, CDR2 SQIVND (reference sequence). The CDR3 covers 14 residues.

The V call is TRBV5-4, the J call TRBJ2-7; D not certain. This CDR3 has 15 amino acids. Trimming left V 4 bases short and J 0 bases short, with 14 bases between. In germline, CDR1 is SGHNT, CDR2 YYREEE (reference sequence). The chain's CDR3 is CASSDGPGYSYEQYF. The CDR3 DNA reads TGTGCCAGCAGCGACGGGCCCGGGTACTCCTACGAGCAGTACTTC.

This clone was seen a few times. The rearrangement uses TRBV2 and TRBJ1-5; D possibly corresponds to TRBD1 (6 bases). The CDR3 sequence is 15 residues long. V lost 6 bases, J lost 1 base, and 13 bases lay in between. Germline-derived CDR1 and CDR2 are SNHLY and FYNNEI. CDR3 amino acids: CASRWGGTSNQPQHF. The DNA for the CDR3 is TGTGCCAGCAGGTGGGGAGGGACAAGCAATCAGCCCCAGCATTTT.

The chain carries TRBV5-5 and TRBJ2-1, with D tentatively TRBD2 (6 bases). Trimming stripped 0 bases from V and 3 bases from J, with 10 bases between. From germline, CDR1 is SGHKS and CDR2 YYEKEE (reference sequence). The CDR3 totals 15 residues. The DNA for the CDR3 is TGTGCCAGCAGCTTGGTAGCGGATTTCTACAATGAGCAGTTCTTC. Encoded protein: CASSLVADFYNEQFF.

The J gene is TRBJ2-7, the V gene TRBV4-1, with TRBD1 matching 7 bases. Looked up from germline, CDR1 is MGHRA and CDR2 is YSYEKL. CDR3 length: 16 amino acids. The V and J ends lost 2 bases and 2 bases, in that order; junction bases with no gene match: 9. The CDR3 bases are TGCGCCAGCAGCCAATTCCCGACAGGGTCCCCCTACGAGCAGTACTTC. Its translation is CASSQFPTGSPYEQYF.

As regards this clone: A much larger clonotype is one base distant, so this may be a read error. V is TRBV10-3 and J is TRBJ1-1, with unresolved D. Germline V gene sequence: CDR1 ENHRY, CDR2 SYGVKD. The CDR3 runs to 16 residues. V shed 2 bases and J shed 6 bases, with 19 bases lying between them. For the CDR3, the DNA is TGTGCCATCAGTGAGCCTCGGGGTATAGGTTCGGCTGAAGCTTTCTTT. As protein: CAISEPRGIGSAEAFF.

The chain has TRBV6-6 and TRBJ1-2; D is ambiguous. In germline, CDR1 is MNHNY, CDR2 SVGAGI (reference sequence). This CDR3 contains 12 residues. Trimming cost V 0 bases and J 5 bases, with 4 bases left between them. Here the CDR3 reads CASSYSQYGYTF. In DNA, the CDR3 is TGTGCCAGCAGTTACTCGCAGTATGGCTACACCTTC.

J is TRBJ1-2 and V is TRBV18; D unclear. The germline V gene encodes CDR1 KGHSH and CDR2 LQKENI. This CDR3 comprises 13 residues. Trimming took off 6 bases at V and 4 bases at J, with 12 bases between the two ends. The CDR3 spells CASSIGAGYGYTF. The CDR3, as DNA: TGTGCCAGCTCCATTGGAGCGGGCTATGGCTACACCTTC.

This chain connects TRBV29-1 to TRBJ2-1, with D uncertain. V was pared by 4 bases and J by 3 bases, with 7 bases between. The CDR3 length is 12 residues. The germline V gene has CDR1 SQVTM and CDR2 ANQGSEA. In DNA, the CDR3 is TGCAGCGTTGCCCGCCTCTACAATGAGCAGTTCTTC. Translating gives CSVARLYNEQFF.

V and J are TRBV7-2 and TRBJ2-3, with D possibly matching TRBD1 (5 bases). Germline V CDR1 and CDR2: SGHTA, FQGNSA. Trimming took 3 bases from V and 2 from J, leaving 21 bases between them. This CDR3 has 18 residues. DNA of the CDR3: TGTGCCAGCAGCTTTATCGGACACGATGGACCAACCACAGATACGCAGTATTTT. Its translation: CASSFIGHDGPTTDTQYF.

This clone was detected only a few times. This chain connects TRBV28 to TRBJ1-2; no reliable D call. Trimming shortened V by 2 bases and J by 4 bases, and 14 bases separated the two germline ends. The germline V gene has CDR1 MDHEN and CDR2 SYDVKM. The CDR3 loop spans 15 amino acids. The CDR3: CASSLISREAYGYTF. The CDR3 coding sequence is TGTGCCAGCAGTTTAATCAGCCGGGAAGCCTATGGCTACACCTTC.

This clone came up many times. This sample includes further DNA sequences coding for the same CDR3. This chain joins TRBV5-1 and TRBJ1-2, with D possibly being TRBD1 (5 bases). CDR3 size: 13 residues. Deletions cut 0 bases from V and 3 bases from J, with 6 bases between. Germline V gene sequence: CDR1 SGHRS, CDR2 YFSETQ. The CDR3 protein is CASSLGGDYGYTF. The DNA for the CDR3 is TGCGCCAGCAGCTTGGGGGGCGACTATGGCTACACCTTC.

The chain recombines TRBV6-5 with TRBJ2-4; no clear D gene. CDR1 is MNHEY and CDR2 is SVGAGI in the germline V gene. The CDR3 sequence is 14 residues long. Trimming shortened V by 7 bases and J by 0 bases, and 10 bases separated the two germline ends. The CDR3 region has the DNA TGTGCCAGCAAGGTTGGGATAGCCAAAAACATTCAGTACTTC. This gives the protein CASKVGIAKNIQYF.

The rearrangement joins TRBV2 to TRBJ1-1, with 8 bases that match TRBD1. The germline gives CDR1 SNHLY, CDR2 FYNNEI. The CDR3 runs to 15 residues. V shed 4 bases, J shed 7 bases, and the junction held 11 bases outside the gene matches. CDR3 loop: CASSVQGAKASEAFF. The CDR3 DNA reads TGTGCCAGCAGTGTTCAGGGGGCCAAGGCGAGTGAAGCTTTCTTT. Full variable domain (rest looked up from reference TRBV2 and TRBJ1-1): EPEVTQTPSHQVTQMGQEVILRCVPISNHLYFYWYRQILGQKVEFLVSFYNNEISEKSEIFDDQFSVERPDGSNFTLKIRSTKLEDSAMYFCASSVQGAKASEAFFGQGTRLTVV.

The V call is TRBV7-2, the J call TRBJ2-7; 7 bases are shared with TRBD2. This CDR3 has 16 residues. V dropped 5 bases and J dropped 2; count of bases not matched to a gene: 12. Germline V lookup: CDR1 SGHTA, CDR2 FQGNSA. CDR3 protein: CASSPLGGSRTYEQYF. The DNA of the CDR3 is TGTGCCAGCAGCCCATTGGGCGGGAGTAGAACCTACGAGCAGTACTTC.

The V and J genes are TRBV7-3 and TRBJ2-3, with D unresolved. The germline gives CDR1 SGHTA, CDR2 FQGTGA. With 5 bases removed from V and 0 bases from J, the gap between germline ends came to 3 bases. The CDR3 consists of 12 residues. The CDR3 DNA reads TGTGCCAGCAGCGACAGCACAGATACGCAGTATTTT. Translating gives CASSDSTDTQYF.